One TCR beta chain is described in this entry. The sample belongs to a study of B cell selection in AIRE deficiency. The method was immunoSEQ multiplex PCR; TCRdb's version includes in-frame clones alone and lacks a portion of them. The sample includes under 5,500 clones, more than 75% of them seen just once. The germline V gene has CDR1 SGHNT and CDR2 YENEEA. The CDR3 covers 18 residues. Trimming took 6 bases from V and 3 from J, leaving 21 bases between them. Regulatory T cells were sorted as CD4+CD25hiCD127low/negative cells. Sequenced material: Tregs sorted from PBMCs. This TCR came from a human donor with AIRE deficiency. The chain carries TRBV11-3 and TRBJ2-6, with D perhaps matching TRBD1 (6 bases). The CDR3 protein is CASSTKGHPLFGANVLTF. Written as DNA, the CDR3 is TGTGCCAGCAGTACCAAGGGACATCCTCTCTTTGGGGCCAACGTCCTGACTTTC.